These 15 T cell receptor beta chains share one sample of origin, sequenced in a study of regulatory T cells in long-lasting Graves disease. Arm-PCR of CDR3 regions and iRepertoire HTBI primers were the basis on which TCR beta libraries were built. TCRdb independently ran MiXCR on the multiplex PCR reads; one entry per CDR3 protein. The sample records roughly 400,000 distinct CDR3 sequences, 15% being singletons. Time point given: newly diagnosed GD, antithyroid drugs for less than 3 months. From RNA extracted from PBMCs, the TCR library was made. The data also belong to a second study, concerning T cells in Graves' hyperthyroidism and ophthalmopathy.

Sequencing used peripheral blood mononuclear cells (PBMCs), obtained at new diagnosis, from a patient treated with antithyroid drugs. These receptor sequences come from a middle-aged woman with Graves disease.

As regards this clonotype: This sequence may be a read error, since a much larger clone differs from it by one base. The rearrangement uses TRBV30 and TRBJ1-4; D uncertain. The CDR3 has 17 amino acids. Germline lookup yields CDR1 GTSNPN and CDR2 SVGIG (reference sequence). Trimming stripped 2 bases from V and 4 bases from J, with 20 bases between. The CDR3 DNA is TGTGCCTGGAGTCCTTTCCAGAGCGGCTACCGTAATGAAAAACTGTTTTTT. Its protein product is CAWSPFQSGYRNEKLFF. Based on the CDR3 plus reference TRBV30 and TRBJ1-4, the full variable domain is SQTIHQWPATLVQPVGSPLSLECTVEGTSNPNLYWYRQAAGRGLQLLFYSVGIGQISSEVPQNLSASRPQDRQFILSSKKLLLSDSGFYLCAWSPFQSGYRNEKLFFGSGTQLSVL.

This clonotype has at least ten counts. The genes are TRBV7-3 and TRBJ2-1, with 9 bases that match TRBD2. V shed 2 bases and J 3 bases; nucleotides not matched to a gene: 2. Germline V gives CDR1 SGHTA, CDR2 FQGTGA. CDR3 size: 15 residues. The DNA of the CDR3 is TGTGCCAGCAGCTTACTAGCGGGAATCTACAATGAGCAGTTCTTC. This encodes CASSLLAGIYNEQFF.

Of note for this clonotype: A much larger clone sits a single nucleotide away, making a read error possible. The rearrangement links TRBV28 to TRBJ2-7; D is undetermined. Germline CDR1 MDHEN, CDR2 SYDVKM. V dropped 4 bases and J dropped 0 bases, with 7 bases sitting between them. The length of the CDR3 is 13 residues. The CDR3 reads CASSSPGSYEQYF. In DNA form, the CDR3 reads TGTGCCAGCAGTTCGCCGGGCTCCTACGAGCAGTACTTC.

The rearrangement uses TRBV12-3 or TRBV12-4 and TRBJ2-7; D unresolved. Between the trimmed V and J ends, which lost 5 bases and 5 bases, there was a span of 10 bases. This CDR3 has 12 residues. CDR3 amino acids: CASSPSFHEQYV. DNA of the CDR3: TGTGCCAGCAGTCCCTCCTTTCACGAGCAGTACGTC.

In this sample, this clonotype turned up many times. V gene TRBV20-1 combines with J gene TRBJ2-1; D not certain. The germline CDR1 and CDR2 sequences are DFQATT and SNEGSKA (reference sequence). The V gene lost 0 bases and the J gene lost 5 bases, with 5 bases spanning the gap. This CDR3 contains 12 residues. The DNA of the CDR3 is TGCAGTGCTAGAGATGGCGACAATGAGCAGTTCTTC. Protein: CSARDGDNEQFF.

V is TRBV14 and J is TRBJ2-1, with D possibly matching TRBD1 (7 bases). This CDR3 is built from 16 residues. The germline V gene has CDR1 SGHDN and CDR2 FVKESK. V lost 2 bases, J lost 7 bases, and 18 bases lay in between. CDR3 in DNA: TGTGCCAGCAGCCAACCAAGGAGGGGGCGGGGAAATGAGCAGTTCTTC. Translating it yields CASSQPRRGRGNEQFF.

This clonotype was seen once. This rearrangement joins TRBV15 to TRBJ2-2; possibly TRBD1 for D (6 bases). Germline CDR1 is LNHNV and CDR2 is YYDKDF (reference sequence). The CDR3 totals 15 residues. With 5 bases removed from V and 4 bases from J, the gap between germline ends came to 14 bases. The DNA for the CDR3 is TGTGCCACCAGCTTCGGTGGGGGCTTCACCGGGGAGCTGTTTTTT. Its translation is CATSFGGGFTGELFF. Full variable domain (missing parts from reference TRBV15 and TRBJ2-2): DAMVIQNPRYQVTQFGKPVTLSCSQTLNHNVMYWYQQKSSQAPKLLFHYYDKDFNNEADTPDNFQSRRPNTSFCFLDIRSPGLGDTAMYLCATSFGGGFTGELFFGEGSRLTVL.

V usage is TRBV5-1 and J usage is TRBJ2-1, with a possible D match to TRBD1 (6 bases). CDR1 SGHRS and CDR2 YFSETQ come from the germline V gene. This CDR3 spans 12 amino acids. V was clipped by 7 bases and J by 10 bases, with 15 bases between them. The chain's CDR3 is CASGVGGTEQFF. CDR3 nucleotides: TGCGCCAGCGGAGTTGGTGGGACAGAGCAGTTCTTC.

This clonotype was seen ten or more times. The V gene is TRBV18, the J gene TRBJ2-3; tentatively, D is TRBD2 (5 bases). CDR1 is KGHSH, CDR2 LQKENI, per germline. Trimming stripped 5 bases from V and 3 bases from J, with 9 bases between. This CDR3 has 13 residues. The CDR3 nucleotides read TGTGCCAGCTCAGGACTGGAGACAGATACGCAGTATTTT. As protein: CASSGLETDTQYF.

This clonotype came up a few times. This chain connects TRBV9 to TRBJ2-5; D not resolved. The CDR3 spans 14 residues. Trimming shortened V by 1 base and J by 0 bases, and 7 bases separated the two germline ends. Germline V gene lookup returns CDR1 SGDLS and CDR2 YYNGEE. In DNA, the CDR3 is TGTGCCAGCAGCGTAAGGAGCGACCAAGAGACCCAGTACTTC. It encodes CASSVRSDQETQYF.

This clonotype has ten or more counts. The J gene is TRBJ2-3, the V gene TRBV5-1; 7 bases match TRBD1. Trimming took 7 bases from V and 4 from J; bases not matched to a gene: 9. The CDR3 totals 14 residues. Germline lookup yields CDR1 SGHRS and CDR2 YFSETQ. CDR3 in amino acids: CASVGQDLADTQYF. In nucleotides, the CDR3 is TGCGCCAGCGTTGGACAGGATTTGGCAGATACGCAGTATTTT.

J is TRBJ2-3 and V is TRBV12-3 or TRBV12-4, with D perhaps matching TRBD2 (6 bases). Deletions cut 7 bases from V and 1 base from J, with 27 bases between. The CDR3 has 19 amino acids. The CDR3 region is CASKLSWGTPLRGTDTQYF. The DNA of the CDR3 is TGTGCCAGCAAGTTGAGTTGGGGGACTCCCCTTCGGGGCACAGATACGCAGTATTTT.

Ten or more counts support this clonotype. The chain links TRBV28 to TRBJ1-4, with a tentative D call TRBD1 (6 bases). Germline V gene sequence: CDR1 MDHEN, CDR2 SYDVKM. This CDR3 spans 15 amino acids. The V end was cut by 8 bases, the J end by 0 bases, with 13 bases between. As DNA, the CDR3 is TGTGCCAGCCAGGGGCGGGGGGCAACTAATGAAAAACTGTTTTTT. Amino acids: CASQGRGATNEKLFF.

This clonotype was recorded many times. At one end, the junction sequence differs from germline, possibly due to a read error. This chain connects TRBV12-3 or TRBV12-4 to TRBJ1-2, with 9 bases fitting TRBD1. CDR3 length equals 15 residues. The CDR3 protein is CASSANRGLNDGYTF. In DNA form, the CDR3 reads TGTGCCAGCAGTGCAAACAGGGGGCTTAACGATGGCTACACCTTC.

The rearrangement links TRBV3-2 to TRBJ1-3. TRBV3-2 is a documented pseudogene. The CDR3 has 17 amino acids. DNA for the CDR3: TGTGCCAGCAGCCAAGATTTTTGTGGTCGCTCTGGAAACACCATATATTTT. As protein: CASSQDFCGRSGNTIYF.